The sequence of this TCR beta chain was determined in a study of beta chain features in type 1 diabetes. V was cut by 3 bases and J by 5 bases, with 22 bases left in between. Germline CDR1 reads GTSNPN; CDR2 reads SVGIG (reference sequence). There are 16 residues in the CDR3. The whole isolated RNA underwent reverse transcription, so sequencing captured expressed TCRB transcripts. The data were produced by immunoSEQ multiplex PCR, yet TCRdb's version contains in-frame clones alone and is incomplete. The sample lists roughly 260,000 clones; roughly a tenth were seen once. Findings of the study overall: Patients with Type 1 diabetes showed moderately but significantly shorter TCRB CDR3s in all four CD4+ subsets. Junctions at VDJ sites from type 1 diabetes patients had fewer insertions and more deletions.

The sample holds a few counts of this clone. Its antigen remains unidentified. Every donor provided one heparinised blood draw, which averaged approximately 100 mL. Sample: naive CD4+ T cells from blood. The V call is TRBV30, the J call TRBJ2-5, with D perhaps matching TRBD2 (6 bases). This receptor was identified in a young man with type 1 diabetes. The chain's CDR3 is CAWSRWGVPYRETQYF. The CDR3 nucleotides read TGTGCCTGGAGCCGGTGGGGGGTCCCCTACAGGGAGACCCAGTACTTC.